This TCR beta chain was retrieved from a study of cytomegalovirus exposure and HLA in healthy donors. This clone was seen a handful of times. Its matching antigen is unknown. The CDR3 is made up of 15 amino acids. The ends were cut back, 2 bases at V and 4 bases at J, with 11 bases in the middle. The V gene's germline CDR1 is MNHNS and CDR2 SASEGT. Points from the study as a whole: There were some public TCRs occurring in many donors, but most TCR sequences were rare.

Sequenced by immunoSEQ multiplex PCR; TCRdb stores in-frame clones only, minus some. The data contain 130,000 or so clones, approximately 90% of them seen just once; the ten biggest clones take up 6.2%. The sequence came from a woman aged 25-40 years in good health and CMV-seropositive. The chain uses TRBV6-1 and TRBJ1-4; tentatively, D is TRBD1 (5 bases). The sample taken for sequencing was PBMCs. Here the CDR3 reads CASSERAGFNEKLFF. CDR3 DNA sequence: TGTGCCAGCAGTGAACGGGCAGGGTTTAATGAAAAACTGTTTTTT.